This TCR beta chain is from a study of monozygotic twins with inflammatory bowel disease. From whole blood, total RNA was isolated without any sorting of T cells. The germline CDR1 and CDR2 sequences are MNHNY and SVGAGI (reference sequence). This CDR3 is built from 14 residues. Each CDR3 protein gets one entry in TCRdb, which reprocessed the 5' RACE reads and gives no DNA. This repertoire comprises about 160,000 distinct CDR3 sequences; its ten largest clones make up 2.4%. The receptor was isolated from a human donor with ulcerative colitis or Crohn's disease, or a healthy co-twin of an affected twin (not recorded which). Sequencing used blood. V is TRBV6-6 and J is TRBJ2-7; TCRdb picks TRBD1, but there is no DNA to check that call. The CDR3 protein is CASSTRQGAYEQYF.